The entry below describes one TCR beta chain. Produced via immunoSEQ multiplex PCR; TCRdb's table is partial and in-frame only. The table lists around 180,000 clones, 85% to 90% of them singletons. This sample was included in a study of control samples from healthy donors and cancer patients. The length of the CDR3 is 15 residues. The V gene's germline CDR1 is SGHAT and CDR2 FQDESV (reference sequence). The germline V and J ends were trimmed by 0 bases and 6 bases, with 14 bases remaining between them. The sample was blood. The sequence was collected from a woman in her 30s in good health. The gene calls are TRBV11-1 and TRBJ1-1, with D perhaps TRBD1 (6 bases). The CDR3 coding sequence is TGTGCCAGCAGCTTAGCTGGCAGGGGTGTAGCTGAAGCTTTCTTT. Translating it yields CASSLAGRGVAEAFF.